The present T cell receptor beta chain was sequenced within a study of shared clonotypes between healthy human individuals. Study at large: The cohort comprised a couple of women and three men. Their ages spanned 18 to 49 years. Used for every donor were three CD4 naive, three CD4 memory, two CD8 naive and one CD8 memory plate. Overall study results and limits: A limitation of the genetic and exposure-history diversity represented arose from few donors.

The authors divided CD4+ cells into CD45RA+ naive and CD45RA-negative memory subsets. The CDR3 has 13 amino acids. The germline V and J ends were trimmed by 8 bases and 1 base, with 11 bases remaining between them. The germline CDR1 and CDR2 sequences are MDHEN and SYDVKM. The table came from immunoSEQ multiplex PCR; TCRdb's copy has only in-frame clones and leaves some out. Here the sample spans 550,000 to 700,000 clones, 60% to 75% being singletons. Only a few counts were recorded for this clone. Its antigen remains unidentified. The rearrangement links TRBV28 to TRBJ1-1; D might be TRBD1 (5 bases). What was sequenced was memory CD4+ T cells sorted from blood. Described subset: CD45RA-negative fraction. The TCR originated in a woman younger than 45 in good health. The CDR3 coding sequence is TGTGCCAGCCACGTGGGGACGAACACTGAAGCTTTCTTT. Its translation: CASHVGTNTEAFF. Drawing the rest from reference TRBV28 and TRBJ1-1, the complete variable domain is DVKVTQSSRYLVKRTGEKVFLECVQDMDHENMFWYRQDPGLGLRLIYFSYDVKMKEKGDIPEGYSVSREKKERFSLILESASTNQTSMYLCASHVGTNTEAFFGQGTRLTVV.